Listed below are T cell receptor beta chains from one sample, sequenced in a study of immune characterization of retroperitoneal liposarcoma. TCRdb ran MiXCR on the PCR reads and lists one entry per CDR3 protein. The data show 8,500 to 13,000 distinct CDR3 sequences, around a quarter seen once. The sample was tumor tissue. These receptors came from a male donor with retroperitoneal liposarcoma. The CDR3 runs from the conserved cysteine through the conserved F or W. Fields, in order: V gene, D gene, CDR3 length, clone size, J gene, CDR3 DNA, CDR3 protein. D genes are given only for firm matches. Where a row states a size, it is once, few, many or the class of an expanded clone; other rows omit it.

V gene: TRBV6-1
D gene: .
CDR3 length: 13
clone size: .
J gene: TRBJ2-1
CDR3 DNA: TGTGCCAGCAGTTATTTCGCGGACAATGAGCAGTTCTTC
CDR3 protein: CASSYFADNEQFF

V gene: TRBV6-6
D gene: .
CDR3 length: 14
clone size: many
J gene: TRBJ2-7
CDR3 DNA: TGTGCCAGCAGTTACTTAGGCGGAACCTACGAGCAGTACTTC
CDR3 protein: CASSYLGGTYEQYF

V gene: TRBV12-3/TRBV12-4
D gene: TRBD2
CDR3 length: 15
clone size: many
J gene: TRBJ2-4
CDR3 DNA: TGTGCCAGCAGCCCGGGACTAGCGGGAGGGCCCCGGCAGTACTTC
CDR3 protein: CASSPGLAGGPRQYF

V gene: TRBV10-3
D gene: .
CDR3 length: 14
clone size: .
J gene: TRBJ2-2
CDR3 DNA: TGTGCCACCCTGGCAAGCAAGAACACCGGGGAGCTGTTTTTT
CDR3 protein: CATLASKNTGELFF

V gene: TRBV11-3
D gene: TRBD1
CDR3 length: 16
clone size: medium-sized
J gene: TRBJ2-1
CDR3 DNA: TGTGCCAGCAGCTCATCTGGACAGGGGGCGAGGAATGAGCAGTTCTTC
CDR3 protein: CASSSSGQGARNEQFF

V gene: TRBV12-3/TRBV12-4
D gene: .
CDR3 length: 13
clone size: .
J gene: TRBJ2-5
CDR3 DNA: TGTGCCAGCAGCCAAACCGGGGATCTCCCGCAGTACTTC
CDR3 protein: CASSQTGDLPQYF

V gene: TRBV11-2
D gene: TRBD1
CDR3 length: 15
clone size: medium-sized
J gene: TRBJ2-3
CDR3 DNA: TGTGCCAGCAGCCCCCGGGACAGGGTTTCAGATACGCAGTATTTT
CDR3 protein: CASSPRDRVSDTQYF

V gene: TRBV6-1
D gene: TRBD2
CDR3 length: 16
clone size: few
J gene: TRBJ2-5
CDR3 DNA: TGTGCCAGCAGAAAAACTAGCGGGAGCTCCTACAATGAGCAGTACTTC
CDR3 protein: CASRKTSGSSYNEQYF

V gene: TRBV7-2
D gene: .
CDR3 length: 12
clone size: once
J gene: TRBJ2-3
CDR3 DNA: TGTGCCAGCAGCCCCACCCCGAGTACGCAGTATTTT
CDR3 protein: CASSPTPSTQYF

V gene: TRBV12-3/TRBV12-4
D gene: .
CDR3 length: 12
clone size: few
J gene: TRBJ2-5
CDR3 DNA: TGTGCCAGCAAGCCGGAGGCTAATGAGCAGTACTTC
CDR3 protein: CASKPEANEQYF

V gene: TRBV12-3/TRBV12-4
D gene: .
CDR3 length: 14
clone size: few
J gene: TRBJ2-1
CDR3 DNA: TGTGCCAGCAGTTCCTCGGACAGACTCTACGAGCAGTTCTTC
CDR3 protein: CASSSSDRLYEQFF

V gene: TRBV27
D gene: .
CDR3 length: 13
clone size: medium-sized
J gene: TRBJ1-5
CDR3 DNA: TGTGCCAGCAGCCGGATCGGGAATCAGCCCCAGCATTTT
CDR3 protein: CASSRIGNQPQHF

V gene: TRBV6-1
D gene: .
CDR3 length: 16
clone size: medium-sized
J gene: TRBJ2-2
CDR3 DNA: TGTGCCAGCAGTGTGGGGGTGGGGGGGAACACCGGGGAGCTGTTTTTT
CDR3 protein: CASSVGVGGNTGELFF

V gene: TRBV7-3
D gene: TRBD1
CDR3 length: 14
clone size: few
J gene: TRBJ2-5
CDR3 DNA: TGTGCCAGCAGCCGGACAGGGGCCGAAGAGACCCAGTACTTC
CDR3 protein: CASSRTGAEETQYF

V gene: TRBV6-1
D gene: .
CDR3 length: 16
clone size: .
J gene: TRBJ2-7
CDR3 DNA: TGTGCCAGCAGTGCCCCAACAGGTTCCCGTTATTACGAGCAGTACTTC
CDR3 protein: CASSAPTGSRYYEQYF

V gene: TRBV6-6
D gene: .
CDR3 length: 16
clone size: .
J gene: TRBJ2-2
CDR3 DNA: TGTGCCAGCAGTTACACTCTTTTCGGGGGCGACGGGGAGCTGTTTTTT
CDR3 protein: CASSYTLFGGDGELFF

V gene: TRBV6-6
D gene: .
CDR3 length: 15
clone size: many
J gene: TRBJ1-4
CDR3 DNA: TGTGCCAGCAGTTACGCCGGGGACGGTGGGGAAAAACTGTTTTTT
CDR3 protein: CASSYAGDGGEKLFF

V gene: TRBV12-3/TRBV12-4
D gene: .
CDR3 length: 14
clone size: .
J gene: TRBJ2-2
CDR3 DNA: TGTGCCAGTACGCCCACAGGGAACACCGGGGAGCTGTTTTTT
CDR3 protein: CASTPTGNTGELFF

V gene: TRBV7-2
D gene: .
CDR3 length: 16
clone size: many
J gene: TRBJ1-5
CDR3 DNA: TGTGCCAGCAGCTTAGGGTCCGGGGCTCGGTATCAGCCCCAGCATTTT
CDR3 protein: CASSLGSGARYQPQHF

V gene: TRBV27
D gene: .
CDR3 length: 12
clone size: many
J gene: TRBJ2-7
CDR3 DNA: TGTGCCAGCAGTCCGCCCAGGGGCGAGCAGTACTTC
CDR3 protein: CASSPPRGEQYF

V gene: TRBV7-9
D gene: TRBD1
CDR3 length: 13
clone size: few
J gene: TRBJ1-1
CDR3 DNA: TGTGCCAGCGAACAGGGGGGGAACACTGAAGCTTTCTTT
CDR3 protein: CASEQGGNTEAFF

V gene: TRBV12-3/TRBV12-4
D gene: .
CDR3 length: 16
clone size: .
J gene: TRBJ2-1
CDR3 DNA: TGTGCCAGCAGTTTTTGGGGGGAGCCGTACTACAATGAGCAGTTCTTC
CDR3 protein: CASSFWGEPYYNEQFF

V gene: TRBV11-2
D gene: .
CDR3 length: 11
clone size: few
J gene: TRBJ2-3
CDR3 DNA: TGTGCCACCTTACCCGAAAATACGCAGTATTTT
CDR3 protein: CATLPENTQYF

V gene: TRBV11-2
D gene: .
CDR3 length: 14
clone size: many
J gene: TRBJ2-4
CDR3 DNA: TGTGCCAGCAGCTTCTCCCCTAGGACCGATGAGCAGTACTTC
CDR3 protein: CASSFSPRTDEQYF

V gene: TRBV4-1
D gene: TRBD1
CDR3 length: 15
clone size: .
J gene: TRBJ2-3
CDR3 DNA: TGCGCCAGCAGCCAACGGGACAGGGCCGGAGATACGCAGTATTTT
CDR3 protein: CASSQRDRAGDTQYF

V gene: TRBV6-1
D gene: TRBD2
CDR3 length: 13
clone size: many
J gene: TRBJ2-1
CDR3 DNA: TGTGCCACCGCCACTAGCGGGGGCAATGAGCAGTTCTTC
CDR3 protein: CATATSGGNEQFF

V gene: TRBV7-6
D gene: .
CDR3 length: 13
clone size: .
J gene: TRBJ1-5
CDR3 DNA: TGTGCCAGCAGCTCATGGGGCAATCAGCCCCAGCATTTT
CDR3 protein: CASSSWGNQPQHF

V gene: TRBV6-1
D gene: TRBD2
CDR3 length: 16
clone size: many
J gene: TRBJ2-3
CDR3 DNA: TGTGCCAGCAGTTATTTCAGCGGGAGGGCAACAGATACGCAGTATTTT
CDR3 protein: CASSYFSGRATDTQYF